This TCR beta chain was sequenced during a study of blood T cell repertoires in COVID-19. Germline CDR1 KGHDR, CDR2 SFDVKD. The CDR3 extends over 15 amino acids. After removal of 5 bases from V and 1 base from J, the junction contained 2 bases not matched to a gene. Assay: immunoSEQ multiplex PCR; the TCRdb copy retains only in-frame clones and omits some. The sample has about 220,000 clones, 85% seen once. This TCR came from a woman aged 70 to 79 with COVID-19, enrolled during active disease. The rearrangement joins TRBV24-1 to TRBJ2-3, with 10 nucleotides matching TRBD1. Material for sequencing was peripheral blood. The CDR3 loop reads CATSVGTGGTDTQYF. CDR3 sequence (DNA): TGTGCCACCAGTGTCGGGACAGGGGGCACAGATACGCAGTATTTT.